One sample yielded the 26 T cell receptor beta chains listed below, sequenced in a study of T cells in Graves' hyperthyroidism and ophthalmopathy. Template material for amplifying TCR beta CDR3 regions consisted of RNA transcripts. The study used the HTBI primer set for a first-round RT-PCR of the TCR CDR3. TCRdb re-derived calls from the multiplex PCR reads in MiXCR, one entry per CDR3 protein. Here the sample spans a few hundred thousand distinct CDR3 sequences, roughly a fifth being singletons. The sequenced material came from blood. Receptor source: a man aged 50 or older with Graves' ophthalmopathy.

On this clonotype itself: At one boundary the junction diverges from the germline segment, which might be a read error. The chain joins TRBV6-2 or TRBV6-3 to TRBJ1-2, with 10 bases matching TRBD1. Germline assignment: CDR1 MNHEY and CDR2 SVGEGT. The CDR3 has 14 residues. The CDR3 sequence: CVSTRQGAFGGYTF. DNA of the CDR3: TGTGTCAGCACCAGACAGGGGGCGTTTGGTGGCTACACCTTC.

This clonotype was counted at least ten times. The CDR3 region is CASSAGTSGIHNEQFF. The CDR3 bases are TGTGCCAGCAGCGCCGGGACTAGCGGGATCCACAATGAGCAGTTCTTC. This sequence joins TRBV7-9 and TRBJ2-1; 13 bases map to TRBD2. The germline CDR1 and CDR2 sequences are SEHNR and FQNEAQ (reference sequence). V shed 5 bases, J shed 5 bases, and the junction held 6 bases outside the gene matches. The CDR3 sequence is 16 residues long.

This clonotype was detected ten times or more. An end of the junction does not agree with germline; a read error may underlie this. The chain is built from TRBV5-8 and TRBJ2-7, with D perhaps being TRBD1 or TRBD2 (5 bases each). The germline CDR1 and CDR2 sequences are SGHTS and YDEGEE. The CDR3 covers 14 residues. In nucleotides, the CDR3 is TGTGCCAGCAGCCCCATGGGACCCTCCGACGAGCAGTACTTC. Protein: CASSPMGPSDEQYF. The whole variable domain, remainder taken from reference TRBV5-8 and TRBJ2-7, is EAGVTQSPTHLIKTRGQQATLRCSPISGHTSVYWYQQALGLGLQFLLWYDEGEERNRGNFPPRFSGRQFPNYSSELNVNALELEDSALYLCASSPMGPSDEQYFGPGTRLTVT.

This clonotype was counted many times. CDR3 in DNA: TGTGCCAGCAGTCTACCCAGCAGGCGTATTCAGCCCCAGCATTTT. Encoded protein: CASSLPSRRIQPQHF. This rearrangement joins TRBV6-1 to TRBJ1-5; D remains unclear. In germline, CDR1 is MNHNS, CDR2 SASEGT. The CDR3 is 15 residues long. V was trimmed by 5 bases and J by 6 bases, leaving 17 bases between them.

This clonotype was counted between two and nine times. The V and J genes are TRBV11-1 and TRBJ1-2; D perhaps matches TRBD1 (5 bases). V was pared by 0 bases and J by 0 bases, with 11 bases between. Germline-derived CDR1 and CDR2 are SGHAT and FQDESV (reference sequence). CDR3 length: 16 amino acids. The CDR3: CASSLAPGTANYGYTF. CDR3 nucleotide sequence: TGTGCCAGCAGCTTAGCCCCCGGGACGGCTAACTATGGCTACACCTTC. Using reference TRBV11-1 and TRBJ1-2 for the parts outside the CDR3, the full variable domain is EAEVAQSPRYKITEKSQAVAFWCDPISGHATLYWYRQILGQGPELLVQFQDESVVDDSQLPKDRFSAERLKGVDSTLKIQPAELGDSAMYLCASSLAPGTANYGYTFGSGTRLTVV.

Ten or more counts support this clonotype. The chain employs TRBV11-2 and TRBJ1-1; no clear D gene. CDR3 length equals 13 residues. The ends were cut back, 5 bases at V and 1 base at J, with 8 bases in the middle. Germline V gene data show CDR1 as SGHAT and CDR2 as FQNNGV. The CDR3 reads CASSRVRNTEAFF. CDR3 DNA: TGTGCCAGCAGCCGGGTACGGAACACTGAAGCTTTCTTT.

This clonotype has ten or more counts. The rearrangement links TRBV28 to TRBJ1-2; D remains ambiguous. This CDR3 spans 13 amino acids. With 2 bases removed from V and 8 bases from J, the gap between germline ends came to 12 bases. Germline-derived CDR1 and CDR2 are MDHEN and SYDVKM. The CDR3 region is CASSLAGWGGYTF. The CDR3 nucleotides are TGTGCCAGCAGTTTAGCGGGCTGGGGAGGCTACACCTTC.

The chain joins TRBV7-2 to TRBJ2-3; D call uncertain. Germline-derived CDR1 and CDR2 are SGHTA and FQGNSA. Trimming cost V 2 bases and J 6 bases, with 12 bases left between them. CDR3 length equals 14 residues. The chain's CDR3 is CASSLTLTRDTQYF. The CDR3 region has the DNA TGTGCCAGCAGCTTAACCCTCACGAGGGATACGCAGTATTTT.

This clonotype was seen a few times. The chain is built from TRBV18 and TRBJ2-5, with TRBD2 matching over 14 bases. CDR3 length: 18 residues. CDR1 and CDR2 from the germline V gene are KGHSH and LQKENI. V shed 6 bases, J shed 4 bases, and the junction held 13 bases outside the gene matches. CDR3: CASSPRGTSGSMGETQYF. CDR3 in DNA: TGTGCCAGCTCCCCCCGCGGGACTAGCGGGAGTATGGGAGAGACCCAGTACTTC.

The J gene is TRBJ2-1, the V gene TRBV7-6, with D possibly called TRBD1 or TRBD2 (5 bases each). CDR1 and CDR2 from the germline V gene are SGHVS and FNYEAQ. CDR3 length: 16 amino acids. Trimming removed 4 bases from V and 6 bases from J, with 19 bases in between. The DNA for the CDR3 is TGTGCCAGCAGCTCATTAACCGGGACCCACCCCAATGAGCAGTTCTTC. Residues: CASSSLTGTHPNEQFF.

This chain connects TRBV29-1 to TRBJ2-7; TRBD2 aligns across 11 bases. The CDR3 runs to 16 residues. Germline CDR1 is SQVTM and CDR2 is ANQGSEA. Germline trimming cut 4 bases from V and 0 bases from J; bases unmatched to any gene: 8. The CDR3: CSVATRTSGSSYEQYF. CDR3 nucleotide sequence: TGCAGCGTTGCCACACGCACTAGCGGGAGCTCCTACGAGCAGTACTTC.

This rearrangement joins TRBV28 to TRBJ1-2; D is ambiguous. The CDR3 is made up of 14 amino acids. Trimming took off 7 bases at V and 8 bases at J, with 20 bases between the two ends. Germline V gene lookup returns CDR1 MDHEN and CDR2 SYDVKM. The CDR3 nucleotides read TGTGCCAGCACCGAGGACTTTGTCGGGCAAGGCTACACCTTC. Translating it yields CASTEDFVGQGYTF.

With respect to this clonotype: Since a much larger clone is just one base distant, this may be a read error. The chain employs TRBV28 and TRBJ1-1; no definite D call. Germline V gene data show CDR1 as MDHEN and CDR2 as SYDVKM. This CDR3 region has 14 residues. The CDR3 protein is CAGSLIAGNTEAFF. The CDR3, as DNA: TGTGCCGGCAGTTTAATAGCCGGGAACACTGAAGCTTTCTTT.

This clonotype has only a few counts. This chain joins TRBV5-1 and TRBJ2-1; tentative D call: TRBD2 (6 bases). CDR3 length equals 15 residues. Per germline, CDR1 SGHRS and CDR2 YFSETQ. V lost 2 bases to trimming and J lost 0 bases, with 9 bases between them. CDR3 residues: CASSFVGSSYNEQFF. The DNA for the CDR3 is TGCGCCAGCAGCTTTGTCGGGAGCTCCTACAATGAGCAGTTCTTC.

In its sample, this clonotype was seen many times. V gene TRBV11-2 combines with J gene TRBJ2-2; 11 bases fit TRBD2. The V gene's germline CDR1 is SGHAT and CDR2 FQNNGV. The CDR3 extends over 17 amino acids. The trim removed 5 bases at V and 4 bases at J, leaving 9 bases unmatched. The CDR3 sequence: CASSPKLAGVVTGELFF. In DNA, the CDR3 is TGTGCCAGCAGCCCTAAACTAGCGGGAGTGGTCACCGGGGAGCTGTTTTTT.

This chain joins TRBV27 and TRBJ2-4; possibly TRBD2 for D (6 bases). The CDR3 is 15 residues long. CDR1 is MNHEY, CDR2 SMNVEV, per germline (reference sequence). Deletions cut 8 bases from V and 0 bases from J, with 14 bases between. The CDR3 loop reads CASGIADRAKNIQYF. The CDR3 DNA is TGTGCCAGCGGAATAGCGGATAGAGCCAAAAACATTCAGTACTTC.

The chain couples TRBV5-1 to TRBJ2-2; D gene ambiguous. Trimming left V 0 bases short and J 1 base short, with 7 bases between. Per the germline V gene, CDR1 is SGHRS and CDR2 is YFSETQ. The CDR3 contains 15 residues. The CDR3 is CASSLVLENTGELFF. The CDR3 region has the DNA TGCGCCAGCAGCTTGGTATTAGAGAACACCGGGGAGCTGTTTTTT. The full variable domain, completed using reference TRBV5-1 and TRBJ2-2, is KAGVTQTPRYLIKTRGQQVTLSCSPISGHRSVSWYQQTPGQGLQFLFEYFSETQRNKGNFPGRFSGRQFSNSRSEMNVSTLELGDSALYLCASSLVLENTGELFFGEGSRLTVL.

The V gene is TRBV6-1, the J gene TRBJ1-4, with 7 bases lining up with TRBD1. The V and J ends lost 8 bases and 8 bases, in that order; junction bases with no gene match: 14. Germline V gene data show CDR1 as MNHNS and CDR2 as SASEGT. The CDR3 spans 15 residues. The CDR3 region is CASGRGGQKREKLFF. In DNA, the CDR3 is TGTGCCAGCGGCAGGGGGGGCCAAAAGCGGGAAAAACTGTTTTTT.

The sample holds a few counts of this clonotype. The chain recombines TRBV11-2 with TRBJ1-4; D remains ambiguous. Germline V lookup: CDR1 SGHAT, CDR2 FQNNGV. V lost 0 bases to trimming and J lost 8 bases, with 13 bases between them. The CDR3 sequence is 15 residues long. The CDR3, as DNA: TGTGCCAGCAGCTTAGATCTGGGAGGGTTAGAAAAACTGTTTTTT. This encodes CASSLDLGGLEKLFF.

CDR3 sequence reads: CAWSGGGTQYF. The CDR3 DNA is TGTGCCTGGAGTGGAGGGGGAACCCAGTACTTC. V gene TRBV30 combines with J gene TRBJ2-5; TRBD1 is a possible D gene (6 bases). Germline CDR1 is GTSNPN and CDR2 is SVGIG (reference sequence). This CDR3 region has 11 residues. V was pared by 1 base and J by 8 bases, with 8 bases between.

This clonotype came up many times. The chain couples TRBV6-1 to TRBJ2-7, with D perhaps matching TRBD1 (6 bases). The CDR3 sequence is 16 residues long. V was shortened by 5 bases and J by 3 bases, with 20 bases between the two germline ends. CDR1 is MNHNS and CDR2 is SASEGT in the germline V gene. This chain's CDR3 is CASSSRMTGYLYEQYF. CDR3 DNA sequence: TGTGCCAGCAGTTCGCGTATGACAGGATATCTCTACGAGCAGTACTTC.

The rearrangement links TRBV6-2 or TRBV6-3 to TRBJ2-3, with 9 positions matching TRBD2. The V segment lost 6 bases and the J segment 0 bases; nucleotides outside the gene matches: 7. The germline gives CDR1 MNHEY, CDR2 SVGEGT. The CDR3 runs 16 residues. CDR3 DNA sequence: TGTGCCAGCAGCCGACCTACTAGCGGGAGCACAGATACGCAGTATTTT. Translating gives CASSRPTSGSTDTQYF.

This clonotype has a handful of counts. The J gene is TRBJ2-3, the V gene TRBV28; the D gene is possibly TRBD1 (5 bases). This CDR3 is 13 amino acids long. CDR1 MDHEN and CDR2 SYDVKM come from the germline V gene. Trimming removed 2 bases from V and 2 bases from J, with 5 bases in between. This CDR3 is CASSLGATDTQYF. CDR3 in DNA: TGTGCCAGCAGTTTAGGGGCCACAGATACGCAGTATTTT.

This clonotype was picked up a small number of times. The CDR3 sequence: CASSTYPSGNTEAFF. Here the CDR3 DNA reads TGTGCCAGCAGTACTTACCCCTCCGGGAACACTGAAGCTTTCTTT. The rearrangement links TRBV6-1 to TRBJ1-1; D not certain. Per the germline V gene, CDR1 is MNHNS and CDR2 is SASEGT. V lost 5 bases and J 1 base, leaving 14 bases between the germline ends. The CDR3 consists of 15 residues.

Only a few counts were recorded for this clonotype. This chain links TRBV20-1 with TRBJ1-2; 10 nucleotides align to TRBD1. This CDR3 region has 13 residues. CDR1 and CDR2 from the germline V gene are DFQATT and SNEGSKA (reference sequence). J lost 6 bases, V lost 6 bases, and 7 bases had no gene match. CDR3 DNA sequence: TGCAGTGCCCGACAGGGGGCGGGTGATGGCTACACCTTC. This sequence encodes CSARQGAGDGYTF.

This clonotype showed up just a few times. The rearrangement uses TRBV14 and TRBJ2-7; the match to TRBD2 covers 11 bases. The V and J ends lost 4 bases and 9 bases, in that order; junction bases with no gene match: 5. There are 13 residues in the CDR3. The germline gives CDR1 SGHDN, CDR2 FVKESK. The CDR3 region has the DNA TGTGCCAGCAGCCTTAGCGGGAGGGCCTTGCAGTACTTC. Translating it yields CASSLSGRALQYF.